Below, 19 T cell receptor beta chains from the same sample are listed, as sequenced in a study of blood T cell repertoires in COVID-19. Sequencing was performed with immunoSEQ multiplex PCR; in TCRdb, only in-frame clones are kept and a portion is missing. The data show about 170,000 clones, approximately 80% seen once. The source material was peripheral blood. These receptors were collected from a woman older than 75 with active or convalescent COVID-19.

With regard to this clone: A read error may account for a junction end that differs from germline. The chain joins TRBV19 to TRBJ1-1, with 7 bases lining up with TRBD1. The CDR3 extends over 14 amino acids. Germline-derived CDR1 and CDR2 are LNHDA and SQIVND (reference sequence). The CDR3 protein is CASSIGDRPPEAFF. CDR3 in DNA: TGTGCCAGTAGTATAGGGGACAGACCGCCTGAGGCTTTCTTT.

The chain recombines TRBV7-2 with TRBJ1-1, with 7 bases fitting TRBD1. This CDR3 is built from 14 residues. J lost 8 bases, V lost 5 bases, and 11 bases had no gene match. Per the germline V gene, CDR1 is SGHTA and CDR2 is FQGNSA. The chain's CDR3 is CASSTQPGQTEAFF. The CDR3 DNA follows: TGTGCCAGCAGCACACAACCGGGACAGACCGAAGCTTTCTTT.

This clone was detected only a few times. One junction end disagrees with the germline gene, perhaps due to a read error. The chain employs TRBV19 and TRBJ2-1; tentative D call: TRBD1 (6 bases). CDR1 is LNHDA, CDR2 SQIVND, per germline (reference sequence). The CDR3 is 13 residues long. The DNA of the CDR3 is TGTGCCAGTAGTATAGTTGGTGCTCCAGGGGTGGTCTTC. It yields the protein CASSIVGAPGVVF.

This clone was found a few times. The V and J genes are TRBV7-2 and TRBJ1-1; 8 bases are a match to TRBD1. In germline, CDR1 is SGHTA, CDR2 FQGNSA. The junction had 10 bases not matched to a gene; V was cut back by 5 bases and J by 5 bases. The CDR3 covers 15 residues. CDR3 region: CASSEYQGARTEAFF. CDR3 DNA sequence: TGTGCCAGCAGCGAATATCAGGGGGCGCGGACTGAAGCTTTCTTT.

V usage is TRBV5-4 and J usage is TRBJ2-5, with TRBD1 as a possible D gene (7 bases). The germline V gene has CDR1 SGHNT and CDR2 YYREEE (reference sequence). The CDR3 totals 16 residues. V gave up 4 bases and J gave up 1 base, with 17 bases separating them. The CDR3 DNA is TGTGCCAGCAGCCCACAGGGGCACGGGGGCCAAGAGACCCAGTACTTC. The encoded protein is CASSPQGHGGQETQYF.

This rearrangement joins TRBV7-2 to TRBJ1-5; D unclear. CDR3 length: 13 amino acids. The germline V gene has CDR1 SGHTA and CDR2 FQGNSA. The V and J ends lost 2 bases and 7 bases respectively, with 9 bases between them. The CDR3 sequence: CASSLWREQPQHF. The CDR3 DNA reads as TGTGCCAGCAGCTTATGGAGGGAACAGCCCCAGCATTTT. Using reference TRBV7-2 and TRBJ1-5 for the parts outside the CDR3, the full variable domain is GAGVSQSPSNKVTEKGKDVELRCDPISGHTALYWYRQSLGQGLEFLIYFQGNSAPDKSGLPSDRFSAERTGGSVSTLTIQRTQQEDSAVYLCASSLWREQPQHFGDGTRLSIL.

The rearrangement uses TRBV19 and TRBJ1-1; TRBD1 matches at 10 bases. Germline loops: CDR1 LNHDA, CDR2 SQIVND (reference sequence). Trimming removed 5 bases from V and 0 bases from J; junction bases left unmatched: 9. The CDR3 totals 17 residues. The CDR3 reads CASSQDRGIILNTEAFF. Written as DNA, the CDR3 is TGTGCCAGTAGTCAGGACAGGGGGATTATTTTGAACACTGAAGCTTTCTTT.

The CDR3 region has the DNA TGTGCCTGGAGGGGACAGGGGGGTGGGAATCAGCCCCAGCATTTT. It yields the protein CAWRGQGGGNQPQHF. The V call is TRBV30, the J call TRBJ1-5, with 11 bases aligning to TRBD1. V shed 3 bases and J 4 bases; nucleotides not matched to a gene: 5. The CDR3 extends over 15 amino acids. Germline V gene sequence: CDR1 GTSNPN, CDR2 SVGIG (reference sequence).

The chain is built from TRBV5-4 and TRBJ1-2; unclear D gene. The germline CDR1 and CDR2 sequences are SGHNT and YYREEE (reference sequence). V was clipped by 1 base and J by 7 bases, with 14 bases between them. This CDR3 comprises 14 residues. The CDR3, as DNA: TGTGCCAGCAGCTTGAGTACAGAGAAACGTGGCTACACCTTC. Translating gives CASSLSTEKRGYTF.

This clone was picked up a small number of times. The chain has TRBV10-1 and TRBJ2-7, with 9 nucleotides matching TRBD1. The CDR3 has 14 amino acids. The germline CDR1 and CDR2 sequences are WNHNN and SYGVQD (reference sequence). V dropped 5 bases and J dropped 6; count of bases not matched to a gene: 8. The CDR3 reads CASSPGTGKREQYF. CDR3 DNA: TGCGCCAGCAGTCCCGGGACAGGGAAGCGCGAGCAGTACTTC.

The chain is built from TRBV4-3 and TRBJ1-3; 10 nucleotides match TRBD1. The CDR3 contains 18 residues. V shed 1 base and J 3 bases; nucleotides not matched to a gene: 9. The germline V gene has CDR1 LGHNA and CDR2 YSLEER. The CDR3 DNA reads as TGCGCCAGCAGCCAAGGACAGGGGGCTACTAGGGGTGGAAACACCATATATTTT. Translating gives CASSQGQGATRGGNTIYF.

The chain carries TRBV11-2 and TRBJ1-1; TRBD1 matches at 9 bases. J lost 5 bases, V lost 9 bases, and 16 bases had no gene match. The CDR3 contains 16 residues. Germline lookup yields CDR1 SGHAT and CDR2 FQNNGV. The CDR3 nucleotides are TGTGCCAGTAAGGAGTCCGTAGGACAGGGGAGTACTGAAGCTTTCTTT. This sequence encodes CASKESVGQGSTEAFF.

The CDR3 DNA follows: TGTGCCAGCAGCTTAAGGCGGCTGAACACTGAAGCTTTCTTT. This codes for CASSLRRLNTEAFF. V usage is TRBV7-3 and J usage is TRBJ1-1; D unclear. This CDR3 region has 14 residues. V shed 1 base and J shed 0 bases, with 6 bases lying between them. Looked up from germline, CDR1 is SGHTA and CDR2 is FQGTGA.

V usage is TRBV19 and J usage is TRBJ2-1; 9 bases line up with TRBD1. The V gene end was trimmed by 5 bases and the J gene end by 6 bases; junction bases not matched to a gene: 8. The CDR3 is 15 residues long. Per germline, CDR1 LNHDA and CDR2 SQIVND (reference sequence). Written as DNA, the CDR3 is TGTGCCAGTAGTCTGGGACAGGGAAGACCCAATGAGCAGTTCTTC. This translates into CASSLGQGRPNEQFF. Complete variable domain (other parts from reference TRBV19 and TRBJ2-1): DGGITQSPKYLFRKEGQNVTLSCEQNLNHDAMYWYRQDPGQGLRLIYYSQIVNDFQKGDIAEGYSVSREKKESFPLTVTSAQKNPTAFYLCASSLGQGRPNEQFFGPGTRLTVL.

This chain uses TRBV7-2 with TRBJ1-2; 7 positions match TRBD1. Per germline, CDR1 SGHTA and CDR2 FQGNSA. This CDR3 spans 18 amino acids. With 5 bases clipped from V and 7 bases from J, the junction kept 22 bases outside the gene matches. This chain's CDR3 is CASSPPFGDSRFKSGYTF. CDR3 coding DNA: TGTGCCAGCAGCCCACCCTTTGGGGACAGCCGTTTTAAGAGTGGCTACACCTTC.

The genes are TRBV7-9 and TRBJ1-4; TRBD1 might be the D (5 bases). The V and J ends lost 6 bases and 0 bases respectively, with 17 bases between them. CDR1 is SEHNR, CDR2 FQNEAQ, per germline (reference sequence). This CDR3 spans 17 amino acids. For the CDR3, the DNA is TGTGCCAGCAGTTGGGCGGGGGAAGTTGCAACTAATGAAAAACTGTTTTTT. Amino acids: CASSWAGEVATNEKLFF.

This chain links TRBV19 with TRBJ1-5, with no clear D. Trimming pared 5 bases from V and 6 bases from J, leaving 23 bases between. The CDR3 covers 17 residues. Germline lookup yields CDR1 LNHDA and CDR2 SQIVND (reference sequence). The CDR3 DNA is TGTGCCAGTAGTCTCCCCCGCCGGGAGTCAGGTCGTCAGCCCCAGCATTTT. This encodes CASSLPRRESGRQPQHF.

CDR3 residues: CASSPGQGLSNSPLHF. The CDR3 DNA is TGTGCCAGCAGCCCTGGACAGGGATTAAGTAATTCACCCCTCCACTTT. V is TRBV7-8 and J is TRBJ1-6; TRBD1 matches 8 bases. This CDR3 has 16 amino acids. Germline-derived CDR1 and CDR2 are SGHVS and FQNEAQ. The V segment lost 5 bases and the J segment 6 bases; nucleotides outside the gene matches: 9.

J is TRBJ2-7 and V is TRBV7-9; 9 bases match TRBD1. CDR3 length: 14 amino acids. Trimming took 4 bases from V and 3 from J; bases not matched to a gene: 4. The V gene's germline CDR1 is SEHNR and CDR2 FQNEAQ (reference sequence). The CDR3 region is CASSWTGASYEQYF. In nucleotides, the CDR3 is TGTGCCAGCAGCTGGACAGGGGCCAGCTACGAGCAGTACTTC.